This T cell receptor beta chain was sequenced during a study of blood T cell repertoires in COVID-19. Study-wide context: Researchers got acute and convalescent COVID-19 samples from the United States, Italy and Spain. T cells, B-cell-depleted T cells, or PBMCs provided the cDNA or gDNA that served as material.

Original methodology: Cell counts per sample came from amplifying reference gene primers. Some clones are missing from TCRdb's copy, which holds only in-frame ones; the method was immunoSEQ multiplex PCR. V, J and clone size are those of that table, while D and trimming were read from the DNA. This sample has about 15,000 clones, with 75% to 90% found just once. CDR1 and CDR2 (germline): WSHSY, SAAADI. V dropped 6 bases and J dropped 2 bases, with 10 bases sitting between them. This CDR3 has 13 amino acids. The receptor's source is a man aged 80 or over with active or convalescent COVID-19. The gene calls are TRBV10-2 and TRBJ1-1; D gene unclear. Sequenced sample: peripheral blood. CDR3 sequence reads: CASSRGDNTEAFF. CDR3 bases: TGCGCCAGCAGCCGCGGAGACAACACTGAAGCTTTCTTT.